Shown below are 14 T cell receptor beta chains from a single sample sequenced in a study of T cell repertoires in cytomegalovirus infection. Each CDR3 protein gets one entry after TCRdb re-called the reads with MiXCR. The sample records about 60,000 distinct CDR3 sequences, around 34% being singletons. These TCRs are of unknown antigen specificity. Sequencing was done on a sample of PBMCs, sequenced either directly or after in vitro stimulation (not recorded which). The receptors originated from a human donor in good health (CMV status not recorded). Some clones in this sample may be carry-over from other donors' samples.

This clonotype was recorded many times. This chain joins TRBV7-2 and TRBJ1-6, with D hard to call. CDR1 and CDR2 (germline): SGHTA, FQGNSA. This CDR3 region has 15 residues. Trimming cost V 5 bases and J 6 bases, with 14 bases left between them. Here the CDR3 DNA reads TGTGCCAGCAGCCAACGTGGAGGAGGTAATTCACCCCTCCACTTT. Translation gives CASSQRGGGNSPLHF.

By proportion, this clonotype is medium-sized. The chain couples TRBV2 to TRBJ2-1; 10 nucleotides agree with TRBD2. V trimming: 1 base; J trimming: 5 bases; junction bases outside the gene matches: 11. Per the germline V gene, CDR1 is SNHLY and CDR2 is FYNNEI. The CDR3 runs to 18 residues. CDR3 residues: CASSEGALGTSADNEQFF. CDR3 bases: TGTGCCAGCAGTGAAGGGGCCCTTGGGACTAGCGCAGACAATGAGCAGTTCTTC.

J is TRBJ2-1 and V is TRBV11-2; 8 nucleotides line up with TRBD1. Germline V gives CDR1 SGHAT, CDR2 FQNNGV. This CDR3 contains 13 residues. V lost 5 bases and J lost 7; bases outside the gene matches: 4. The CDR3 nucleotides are TGTGCCAGCAGCCAGAGGACAGGGAATGAGCAGTTCTTC. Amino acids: CASSQRTGNEQFF.

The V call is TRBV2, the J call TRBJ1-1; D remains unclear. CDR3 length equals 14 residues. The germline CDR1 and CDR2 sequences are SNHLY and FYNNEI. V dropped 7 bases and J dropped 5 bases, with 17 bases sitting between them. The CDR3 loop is CASIRTASPTEAFF. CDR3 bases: TGTGCCAGCATCCGAACCGCCAGTCCGACTGAAGCTTTCTTT.

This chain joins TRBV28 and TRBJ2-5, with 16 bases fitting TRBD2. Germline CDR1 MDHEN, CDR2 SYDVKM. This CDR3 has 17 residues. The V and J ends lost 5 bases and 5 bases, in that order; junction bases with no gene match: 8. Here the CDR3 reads CASSMGLAGGPRETQYF. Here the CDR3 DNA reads TGTGCCAGCAGTATGGGACTAGCGGGAGGGCCAAGGGAGACCCAGTACTTC.

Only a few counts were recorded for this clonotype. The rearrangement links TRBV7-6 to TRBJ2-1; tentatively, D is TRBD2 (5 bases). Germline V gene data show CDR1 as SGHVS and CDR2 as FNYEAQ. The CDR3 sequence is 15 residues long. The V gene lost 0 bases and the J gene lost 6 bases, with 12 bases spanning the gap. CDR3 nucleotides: TGTGCCAGCAGCTTAGCGGGGAGTGTGATCAATGAGCAGTTCTTC. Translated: CASSLAGSVINEQFF.

The CDR3 loop is CSAQSRGQANYGYTF. DNA of the CDR3: TGCAGTGCGCAGAGTAGGGGACAGGCTAACTATGGCTACACCTTC. The chain has TRBV20-1 and TRBJ1-2; 8 bases line up with TRBD1. J gave up 0 bases and V 6 bases, and 9 bases lay outside the gene matches. The CDR3 spans 15 residues. Germline CDR1 reads DFQATT; CDR2 reads SNEGSKA (reference sequence).

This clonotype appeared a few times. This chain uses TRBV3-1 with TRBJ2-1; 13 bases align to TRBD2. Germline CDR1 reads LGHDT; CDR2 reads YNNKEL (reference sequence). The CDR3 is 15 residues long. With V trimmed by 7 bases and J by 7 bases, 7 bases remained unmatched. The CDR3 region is CASTILAGGLNEQFF. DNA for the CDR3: TGTGCCAGCACCATACTAGCGGGAGGGCTGAATGAGCAGTTCTTC.

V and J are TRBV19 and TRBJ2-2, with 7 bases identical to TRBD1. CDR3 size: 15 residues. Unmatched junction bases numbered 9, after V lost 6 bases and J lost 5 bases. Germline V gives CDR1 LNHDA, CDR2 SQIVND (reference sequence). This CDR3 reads CASRSRQGWTGELFF. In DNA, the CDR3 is TGTGCCAGTAGGTCCCGACAGGGTTGGACCGGGGAGCTGTTTTTT.

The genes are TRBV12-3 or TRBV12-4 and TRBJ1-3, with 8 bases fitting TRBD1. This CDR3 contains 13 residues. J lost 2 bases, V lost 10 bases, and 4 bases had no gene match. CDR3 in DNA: TGTGCCACCTCGACAGGGGCTGGAAACACCATATATTTT. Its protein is CATSTGAGNTIYF.

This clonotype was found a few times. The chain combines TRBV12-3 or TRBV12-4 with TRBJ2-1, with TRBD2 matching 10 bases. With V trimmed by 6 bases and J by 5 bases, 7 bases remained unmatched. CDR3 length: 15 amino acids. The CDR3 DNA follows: TGTGCCAGCAGCCAAGAGCTAGCGGGAGACAATGAGCAGTTCTTC. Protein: CASSQELAGDNEQFF.

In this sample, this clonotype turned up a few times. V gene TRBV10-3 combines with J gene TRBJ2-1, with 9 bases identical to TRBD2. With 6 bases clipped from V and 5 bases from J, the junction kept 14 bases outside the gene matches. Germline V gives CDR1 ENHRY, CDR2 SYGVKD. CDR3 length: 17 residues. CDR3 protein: CAISLGAGGPLNNEQFF. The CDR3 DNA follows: TGTGCCATCAGCCTTGGGGCGGGGGGGCCGCTCAACAATGAGCAGTTCTTC.

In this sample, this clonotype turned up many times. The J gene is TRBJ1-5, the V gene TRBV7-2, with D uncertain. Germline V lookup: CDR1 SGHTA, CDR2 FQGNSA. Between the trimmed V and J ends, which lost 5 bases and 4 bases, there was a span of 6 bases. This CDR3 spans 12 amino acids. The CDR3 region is CASSRLNQPQHF. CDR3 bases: TGTGCCAGCAGCCGATTGAATCAGCCCCAGCATTTT. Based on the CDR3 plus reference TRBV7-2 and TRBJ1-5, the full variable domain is GAGVSQSPSNKVTEKGKDVELRCDPISGHTALYWYRQSLGQGLEFLIYFQGNSAPDKSGLPSDRFSAERTGGSVSTLTIQRTQQEDSAVYLCASSRLNQPQHFGDGTRLSIL.

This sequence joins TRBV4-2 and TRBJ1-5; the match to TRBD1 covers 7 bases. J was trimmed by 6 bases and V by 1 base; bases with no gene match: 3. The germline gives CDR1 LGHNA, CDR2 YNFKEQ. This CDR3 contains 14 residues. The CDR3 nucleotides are TGTGCCAGCAGCCAAGGACAGGGCGGTCAGCCCCAGCATTTT. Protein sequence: CASSQGQGGQPQHF.